This is a list of T cell receptor beta chains from one sample in a study of cytomegalovirus exposure and HLA in healthy donors. TCRdb keeps only in-frame clones here, not all; method: immunoSEQ multiplex PCR. The sample consists of about 100,000 clones, around 74% of them appearing once. The source material was PBMCs. These receptors were taken from a man aged 35 to 55 in good health and CMV-seropositive. CDR3s include the opening cysteine and the closing phenylalanine or tryptophan. A D gene is named only where the DNA matches it firmly. For some rows the clone size is stated as once, few or many, or as a class when expanded; others skip it.

v_gene,j_gene,d_gene,abundance,CDR3nt,CDR3aa
TRBV6-1,TRBJ2-5,-,-,TGTGCCAGCAGTTTAACAGGGCAAGGAGAGACCCAGTACTTC,CASSLTGQGETQYF
TRBV10-2,TRBJ2-5,TRBD2,-,TGCGCCAGCAGTGGGCTAGCGGGGTACCAAGAGACCCAGTACTTC,CASSGLAGYQETQYF
TRBV19,TRBJ2-1,TRBD2,many,TGTGCCAGTAGTATCCCGGGAGGGGACTACAATGAGCAGTTCTTC,CASSIPGGDYNEQFF
TRBV5-6,TRBJ2-7,-,-,TGTGCCAGCAGCTTGGAGCGCCAGGGGGGCTACGAGCAGTACTTC,CASSLERQGGYEQYF
TRBV19,TRBJ2-1,TRBD1,few,TGTGCCAGTCTAGGAAGTTACAGGGGATCCTACAATGAGCAGTTCTTC,CASLGSYRGSYNEQFF
TRBV19,TRBJ2-7,-,-,TGTGCCAGTAGTACACAGGGAGTAGACTACGAGCAGTACTTC,CASSTQGVDYEQYF
TRBV28,TRBJ2-5,-,-,TGTGCCAGCAGTTTTATAGGAGGGGGCGAGACCCAGTACTTC,CASSFIGGGETQYF
TRBV27,TRBJ1-5,-,-,TGTGCCAGCAAACAGGGCTTTGAGAGCAATCAGCCCCAGCATTTT,CASKQGFESNQPQHF
TRBV13,TRBJ1-2,-,few,TGTGCCAACCGAGGGGCGGGATATGGCTACACCTTC,CANRGAGYGYTF
TRBV7-2,TRBJ2-7,-,-,TGTGCCAGCAGCCTCTCGACTGGCTCCTACGAGCAGTACTTC,CASSLSTGSYEQYF
TRBV6-5,TRBJ2-5,TRBD1,-,TGTGCCAGCAGTAGGGACAGCGATAGGGGAGAGACCCAGTACTTC,CASSRDSDRGETQYF
TRBV7-9,TRBJ2-7,-,-,TGTTCCAGCAGCCCCGGGTCGAAGCAGTACTTC,CSSSPGSKQYF
TRBV5-6,TRBJ2-1,-,-,TGTGCCAGCAGCTCCCCGCACGGGACACGGGGCAATGAGCAGTTCTTC,CASSSPHGTRGNEQFF
TRBV2,TRBJ2-5,-,-,TGTGCCAGCAGTGCCGTGGGACTCCAGACCGGAGAGACCCAGTACTTC,CASSAVGLQTGETQYF
TRBV27,TRBJ1-4,-,-,TGTGCCAGCAGGCGGGAGGGGGGTAATGAAAAACTGTTTTTT,CASRREGGNEKLFF
TRBV7-9,TRBJ2-2,-,-,TGTGCCAGCAGCGAGGTCGCCACCGGGGAGCTGTTTTTT,CASSEVATGELFF
TRBV6-6,TRBJ2-5,TRBD2,-,TGTGCCAGCATCCTAGCGGGAGACCCAGAGACCCAGTACTTC,CASILAGDPETQYF
TRBV19,TRBJ1-5,TRBD1,-,TGTGCCAGTAGCCACCAACCGGGACAGGGCGCCCGGGCCCAGCATTTT,CASSHQPGQGARAQHF
TRBV7-3,TRBJ1-1,TRBD1,-,TGTGCCAGCAGCTCAGTACAGGGGACCGAAGCTTTCTTT,CASSSVQGTEAFF
TRBV7-8,TRBJ1-5,-,-,TGTGCCAGCAGCTTAAGGGGTGGGGGGACCCAGCCCCAGCATTTT,CASSLRGGGTQPQHF
TRBV11-1,TRBJ1-1,TRBD1,once,TGTGCCAGCAACTCTTTACCGGGACAGAAGATGTACACTGAAGCTTTCTTT,CASNSLPGQKMYTEAFF
TRBV6-1,TRBJ2-7,-,few,TGTGCCAGCAGTCGGGGGATCCCCGCCTACGAGCAGTACTTC,CASSRGIPAYEQYF
TRBV5-8,TRBJ1-5,-,-,TGTGCCAGCAGCAAACGGAGTGAACAGCCCCAGCATTTT,CASSKRSEQPQHF
TRBV18,TRBJ2-7,-,-,TGTGCCAGCTCACCACCTAGCGTTCAAGGCGAGCAGTACTTC,CASSPPSVQGEQYF
TRBV5-1,TRBJ1-2,TRBD1,-,TGCGCCAGCAGCGGAACAGGGGTCCGTGACTATGGCTACACCTTC,CASSGTGVRDYGYTF
TRBV5-5,TRBJ2-5,-,once,TGTGCCAGCAGCTTGTTTGCAGGGGCCGTCCAAGAGACCCAGTACTTC,CASSLFAGAVQETQYF
TRBV4-1,TRBJ2-7,TRBD2,-,TGCGCCAGCAGCCAAGCCCCAGCGGGGCGGAACTCCTACGAGCAGTACTTC,CASSQAPAGRNSYEQYF
TRBV7-9,TRBJ1-1,-,once,TGTTCCAGCAGCGAGCCGGGCAGGGGAGCCGCACGAGAAGCTTTCTTT,CSSSEPGRGAAREAFF
TRBV7-9,TRBJ2-7,TRBD2,-,TGTGCCAGCAGCCTCCTAGCGGGAACGCAGTACTTC,CASSLLAGTQYF
TRBV13,TRBJ1-2,-,few,TGTGCCAGCAGCTTAGTCCCGGGAAACTATGGCTACACCTTC,CASSLVPGNYGYTF
TRBV27,TRBJ2-7,TRBD1,-,TGTGCCAGCAGCATTGGACAGGGAAGGCCTGGTGGGGCCTACGAGCAGTACTTC,CASSIGQGRPGGAYEQYF
TRBV29-1,TRBJ2-1,TRBD2,-,TGCAGCGTTGTCCCTAGCGGCTCCTACAATGAGCAGTTCTTC,CSVVPSGSYNEQFF
TRBV6-6,TRBJ2-7,TRBD1,-,TGTGCCAGCACCGCTACAGGGGTCGAGCAGTACTTC,CASTATGVEQYF
TRBV7-2,TRBJ2-1,-,few,TGTGCCAGCAGCTTAGAGTCGGGGAATGAGCAGTTCTTC,CASSLESGNEQFF
TRBV7-8,TRBJ2-3,TRBD2,-,TGTGCCAGCAGCTTAAGGAGCGGGGGGCCGGGGGATACGCAGTATTTT,CASSLRSGGPGDTQYF
TRBV29-1,TRBJ2-5,-,-,TGCAGCGCCTCCTTTTTAGTCCAAGAGACCCAGTACTTC,CSASFLVQETQYF
TRBV18,TRBJ2-3,TRBD2,-,TGTGCCAGCTCACCACGCTCCGCGGGAGAACTAGATACGCAGTATTTT,CASSPRSAGELDTQYF
TRBV18,TRBJ1-5,-,-,TGTGCCAGCTCACCAGGGGGCTCTCAGCCCCAGCATTTT,CASSPGGSQPQHF
TRBV28,TRBJ2-1,-,-,TGTGCCAGCAGTTTGGTGCGAAATGAGCAGTTCTTC,CASSLVRNEQFF
TRBV7-9,TRBJ2-1,TRBD2,-,TGTGCCAGCAGCCCCCGGAGGACTAGCGGGAACTATAATGAGCAGTTCTTC,CASSPRRTSGNYNEQFF
TRBV7-2,TRBJ1-3,-,few,TGTGCCAGCAGCTTAGTCCCCGTGTCCAGTATTTCTGGAAACACCATATATTTT,CASSLVPVSSISGNTIYF